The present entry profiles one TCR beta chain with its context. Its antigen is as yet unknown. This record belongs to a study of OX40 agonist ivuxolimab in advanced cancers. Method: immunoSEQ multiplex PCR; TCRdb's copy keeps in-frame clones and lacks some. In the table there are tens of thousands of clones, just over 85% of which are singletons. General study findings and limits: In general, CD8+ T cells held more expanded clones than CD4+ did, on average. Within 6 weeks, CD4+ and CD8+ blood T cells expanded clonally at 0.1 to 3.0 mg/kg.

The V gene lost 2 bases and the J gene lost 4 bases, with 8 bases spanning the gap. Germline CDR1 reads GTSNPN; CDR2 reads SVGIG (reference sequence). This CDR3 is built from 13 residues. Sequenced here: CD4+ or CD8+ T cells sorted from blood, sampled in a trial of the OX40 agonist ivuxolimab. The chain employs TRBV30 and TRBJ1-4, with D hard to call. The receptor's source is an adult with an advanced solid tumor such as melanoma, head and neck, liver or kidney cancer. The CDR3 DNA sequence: TGTGCCTGGAGTTCAACCATTAATGAAAAACTGTTTTTT. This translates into CAWSSTINEKLFF. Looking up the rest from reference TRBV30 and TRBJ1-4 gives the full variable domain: SQTIHQWPATLVQPVGSPLSLECTVEGTSNPNLYWYRQAAGRGLQLLFYSVGIGQISSEVPQNLSASRPQDRQFILSSKKLLLSDSGFYLCAWSSTINEKLFFGSGTQLSVL.